The entry that follows covers one T cell receptor beta chain sequence. The antigen remains unidentified. 5' RACE with UMI labels generated the TRB cDNA libraries. TCRdb derives one entry per CDR3 protein from the 5' RACE reads, leaving out DNA. This sample's table has under 85,000 distinct CDR3 sequences. This entry is derived from a study of CXCR3-negative and CXCR3-positive naive CD8 T cells. Study details: Around 130 million TRB reads were obtained overall (about 1.5 +/- 0.3 million per library).

Study outcomes and limitations: A higher hydrophobicity marked the TRB CDR3s of CXCR3-positive naive cells versus CXCR3-negative naive cells. Naive CXCR3-negative cells resembled naive CXCR3-positive cells in TRBV-TRBJ usage; memory cells differed. Both of the naive subsets showed about the same high diversity, but memory CD8+ cells had much less.

The V gene's germline CDR1 is MNHEY and CDR2 SMNVEV (reference sequence). This CDR3 contains 14 residues. Sample: naive CXCR3+ CD8+ T cells from blood. Stated subset: CD45RO-CCR7+CD27+CD95- naive CD8+ T cells expressing CXCR3 (TNR3+). The origin of this receptor is a human donor in good health. Some clones in this sample may be carry-over from other donors' samples. The chain recombines TRBV27 with TRBJ1-1; TCRdb designates TRBD1, a call that cannot be tested without DNA. This chain's CDR3 is CASSTGTGVGEAFF.